What follows describes a single TCR beta chain. Its antigen is currently unknown. CD45RA+ naive and CD45RA-negative memory subsets were separated from CD4+ cells. This specimen belongs to a study of shared clonotypes between healthy human individuals. At the level of the study: A couple of women and three men aged 18 to 49 served as donors.

Study-wide points: Rarefaction showed sorted-subset sequencing was incomplete despite large depth.

The table came from immunoSEQ multiplex PCR; TCRdb's copy has only in-frame clones and leaves some out. The sample has over a million clones, approximately 98.5% seen once; the top ten hold approximately 0.4%. V shed 6 bases and J shed 4 bases, with 22 bases lying between them. The CDR3 is 17 amino acids. The germline gives CDR1 MDHEN, CDR2 SYDVKM. The J gene is TRBJ2-1, the V gene TRBV28; weak D call: TRBD2 (6 bases). This receptor was identified in a man between 25 and 39 years old in good health. What was sequenced was naive CD4+ T cells sorted from blood. The subset here: CD45RA+ positively selected. The CDR3 DNA sequence: TGTGCCAGCAGGACACCCCGAAGTAGCGGCGATTACAATGAGCAGTTCTTC. Its translation is CASRTPRSSGDYNEQFF.